The next 4 T cell receptor beta chains were all read from a single sample in a study of T cells in Graves' hyperthyroidism and ophthalmopathy. RNA transcripts were the template for amplifying TCR beta CDR3 regions. The HTBI primer set drove a first-round RT-PCR of the TCR CDR3. In TCRdb, the multiplex PCR reads were re-called with MiXCR into one record per CDR3 protein. The sample has about 96,000 distinct CDR3 sequences, roughly 56% seen once; the top ten hold around 29%. Specimen: blood. The receptor set was obtained from a middle-aged woman with Graves' hyperthyroidism.

In its sample, this clonotype was seen many times. This may come from a read error, since a much larger clone is one base off. Without the conserved terminal phenylalanine or tryptophan, this CDR3 likely stems from a read error. The chain recombines TRBV7-8 with TRBJ2-7; D is unclear. This CDR3 has 13 residues. Trimming took 1 base from V and 2 from J, leaving 6 bases between them. Germline-derived CDR1 and CDR2 are SGHVS and FQNEAQ. The CDR3 loop is CASSLDGPYEQYS. CDR3 DNA sequence: TGTGCCAGCAGCTTAGACGGGCCCTACGAGCAGTACTCC.

Details on this clonotype: An end of the junction differs from the germline gene, which may be a read error. The chain employs TRBV2 and TRBJ1-2, with D possibly matching TRBD1 (5 bases). CDR3 length: 14 residues. In germline, CDR1 is SNHLY, CDR2 FYNNEI. CDR3 nucleotide sequence: TGTGCCAGCAGCGAAGGAACGGGGGACTATGGCTACACCTTC. It yields the protein CASSEGTGDYGYTF.

The rearrangement uses TRBV24-1 and TRBJ1-4, with a weak D call TRBD1 (5 bases). The germline gives CDR1 KGHDR, CDR2 SFDVKD. Between the trimmed V and J ends, which lost 4 bases and 8 bases, there was a span of 16 bases. The CDR3 is 15 amino acids. The CDR3 reads CATSDLGVPGEKLFF. The CDR3 DNA is TGTGCCACCAGTGACTTGGGGGTTCCAGGCGAAAAACTGTTTTTT.

V usage is TRBV29-1 and J usage is TRBJ1-1, with no clear D. CDR1 and CDR2 (germline): SQVTM, ANQGSEA. V was cut by 8 bases and J by 1 base, with 11 bases left in between. There are 12 residues in the CDR3. Written as DNA, the CDR3 is TGCAGCTTACTACCCCAGAACACTGAAGCTTTCTTT. The encoded protein is CSLLPQNTEAFF. Drawing the rest from reference TRBV29-1 and TRBJ1-1, the complete variable domain is SAVISQKPSRDICQRGTSLTIQCQVDSQVTMMFWYRQQPGQSLTLIATANQGSEATYESGFVIDKFPISRPNLTFSTLTVSNMSPEDSSIYLCSLLPQNTEAFFGQGTRLTVV.